This TCR beta chain was recorded in a study of blood T cell repertoires in COVID-19. Study context: The study drew acute and convalescent COVID-19 samples from the United States, Italy and Spain. T cells, B-cell-depleted T cells, or PBMCs supplied cDNA or gDNA.

V shed 4 bases and J 8 bases; nucleotides not matched to a gene: 9. This CDR3 is built from 15 residues. Germline CDR1 SGHRS, CDR2 YFSETQ. Original analysis: Reference gene primer amplification in the assay estimated nucleated cell counts. Clones were read by immunoSEQ multiplex PCR, and TCRdb kept only the in-frame ones, dropping some. V and J calls and clone size follow that table, whereas D and trimming were derived from the DNA. This repertoire shows about 220,000 clones, under 90% found once; its top ten account for around 3.3%. The rearrangement joins TRBV5-1 to TRBJ1-6, with TRBD1 matching over 7 bases. Specimen: peripheral blood. The sequence derives from an elderly woman with acute or convalescent COVID-19. The DNA for the CDR3 is TGCGCCAGCAGCCGCTCGACAGGGCCCTATTCACCCCTCCACTTT. Its translation: CASSRSTGPYSPLHF.